These 32 T cell receptor beta chains were sequenced from one sample in a study of pediatric ulcerative colitis. Profiled with immunoSEQ multiplex PCR; TCRdb holds only in-frame clones, not every one. The table lists roughly 38,000 clones, 75% to 90% of them singletons. Sample: blood. Receptors were obtained from a girl between 10 and 17 years old with moderate ulcerative colitis.

This sequence joins TRBV5-4 and TRBJ1-1; no firm D call. The V gene lost 0 bases and the J gene lost 9 bases, with 12 bases spanning the gap. The CDR3 is 13 residues long. Germline V CDR1 and CDR2: SGHNT, YYREEE (reference sequence). CDR3 sequence: CASSLGEGYKAFF. The CDR3 nucleotides are TGTGCCAGCAGCTTGGGGGAGGGTTATAAAGCTTTCTTT.

This chain links TRBV4-2 with TRBJ2-5; TRBD2 matches at 10 bases. CDR3 length equals 16 residues. V trimming: 3 bases; J trimming: 3 bases; junction bases outside the gene matches: 7. The V gene's germline CDR1 is LGHNA and CDR2 YNFKEQ. The CDR3 sequence is CASSHSPLAGEETQYF. As DNA, the CDR3 is TGTGCCAGCAGCCATTCCCCGCTAGCGGGGGAAGAGACCCAGTACTTC.

The chain recombines TRBV2 with TRBJ2-7; D perhaps matches TRBD2 (5 bases). V lost 7 bases to trimming and J lost 5 bases, with 12 bases between them. The CDR3 has 12 residues. Germline-derived CDR1 and CDR2 are SNHLY and FYNNEI. The CDR3 protein is CASNPAGDEQYF. The CDR3 DNA reads as TGTGCCAGCAATCCGGCCGGGGACGAGCAGTACTTC. Full variable domain (remainder filled in from reference TRBV2 and TRBJ2-7): EPEVTQTPSHQVTQMGQEVILRCVPISNHLYFYWYRQILGQKVEFLVSFYNNEISEKSEIFDDQFSVERPDGSNFTLKIRSTKLEDSAMYFCASNPAGDEQYFGPGTRLTVT.

The chain joins TRBV7-2 to TRBJ2-1, with TRBD1 as a possible D gene (6 bases). Trimming took off 3 bases at V and 4 bases at J, with 13 bases between the two ends. This CDR3 is built from 15 residues. Germline V CDR1 and CDR2: SGHTA, FQGNSA. The CDR3 sequence is CASSLGRGTYNEQFF. The CDR3 coding sequence is TGTGCCAGCAGCTTGGGCAGGGGCACTTACAATGAGCAGTTCTTC.

Comments on this clone: Other nucleotide sequences in the sample specify the same CDR3. V gene TRBV7-7 combines with J gene TRBJ2-1; TRBD2 matches at 12 bases. The V gene's germline CDR1 is SSHAT and CDR2 FNYEAQ (reference sequence). This CDR3 contains 16 residues. V was pared by 3 bases and J by 4 bases, with 4 bases of the junction left unmatched. The CDR3 DNA reads TGTGCCAGCAGCTTGGGCACTAGCGGGGGGTACAATGAGCAGTTCTTC. Amino acid sequence: CASSLGTSGGYNEQFF.

The chain has TRBV5-4 and TRBJ1-3; perhaps TRBD1 as D (5 bases). CDR1 SGHNT and CDR2 YYREEE come from the germline V gene (reference sequence). The length of the CDR3 is 15 residues. Trimming removed 0 bases from V and 4 bases from J, with 11 bases in between. In nucleotides, the CDR3 is TGTGCCAGCAGCTTGGAGATGGGGCAGGGAAACACCATATATTTT. This codes for CASSLEMGQGNTIYF. The full variable domain, its missing parts supplied by reference TRBV5-4 and TRBJ1-3, is ETGVTQSPTHLIKTRGQQVTLRCSSQSGHNTVSWYQQALGQGPQFIFQYYREEENGRGNFPPRFSGLQFPNYSSELNVNALELDDSALYLCASSLEMGQGNTIYFGEGSWLTVV.

This chain connects TRBV10-2 to TRBJ2-5, with 12 bases identical to TRBD2. The germline V gene has CDR1 WSHSY and CDR2 SAAADI. The CDR3 extends over 16 amino acids. Unmatched junction bases numbered 9, after V lost 5 bases and J lost 5 bases. The CDR3 DNA reads TGCGCCAGCAGTAGGGCTAGCGGGAGGGCCACGGAGACCCAGTACTTC. Protein: CASSRASGRATETQYF.

V is TRBV19 and J is TRBJ2-1; D perhaps matches TRBD1 (6 bases). CDR3 size: 13 residues. Trimming shortened V by 7 bases and J by 6 bases, and 13 bases separated the two germline ends. In germline, CDR1 is LNHDA, CDR2 SQIVND (reference sequence). The DNA of the CDR3 is TGTGCCAGTATGGGGACACCGTTCAATGAGCAGTTCTTC. It is translated as CASMGTPFNEQFF.

The CDR3 sequence is CASSLDQDLSTDTQYF. The DNA of the CDR3 is TGTGCCAGCAGCTTAGACCAGGACCTTTCCACAGATACGCAGTATTTT. The chain carries TRBV7-2 and TRBJ2-3, with D hard to call. This CDR3 has 16 amino acids. Per germline, CDR1 SGHTA and CDR2 FQGNSA. Trimming took 1 base from V and 2 from J, leaving 13 bases between them.

Here the CDR3 reads CASSFQREPYNEQFF. The CDR3 DNA reads TGTGCCAGCAGTTTCCAGCGGGAACCCTACAATGAGCAGTTCTTC. This chain connects TRBV6-6 to TRBJ2-1; 7 bases align to TRBD2. Germline V lookup: CDR1 MNHNY, CDR2 SVGAGI (reference sequence). This CDR3 region has 15 residues. Trimming removed 4 bases from V and 2 bases from J; junction bases left unmatched: 5.

The rearrangement uses TRBV19 and TRBJ2-3; no reliable D call. The CDR3 length is 14 residues. The germline V gene encodes CDR1 LNHDA and CDR2 SQIVND (reference sequence). V was shortened by 4 bases and J by 5 bases, with 13 bases between the two germline ends. This chain's CDR3 is CASSRSPERDTQYF. CDR3 sequence (DNA): TGTGCCAGTAGTAGGTCCCCCGAGCGAGATACGCAGTATTTT.

V gene TRBV6-1 combines with J gene TRBJ2-1, with D maybe TRBD2 (6 bases). CDR1 and CDR2 from the germline V gene are MNHNS and SASEGT. V gave up 7 bases and J gave up 1 base, with 11 bases separating them. CDR3 length: 14 amino acids. The CDR3 is CASTRDSSYNEQFF. The CDR3 nucleotides are TGTGCCAGCACCAGGGACTCTTCCTACAATGAGCAGTTCTTC.

This clone was recorded only once. The J gene is TRBJ2-7, the V gene TRBV7-9; possible D gene TRBD1, 5 bases. The CDR3 length is 16 residues. V shed 0 bases and J shed 3 bases, with 15 bases lying between them. In germline, CDR1 is SEHNR, CDR2 FQNEAQ (reference sequence). CDR3 loop: CASSLAEQENFYEQYF. The CDR3 bases are TGTGCCAGCAGCTTAGCGGAACAGGAAAATTTCTACGAGCAGTACTTC.

CDR3 residues: CASSRNPGGGFEQYF. The CDR3 DNA follows: TGTGCCAGCAGCCGGAATCCCGGGGGTGGCTTCGAGCAGTACTTC. The chain carries TRBV7-8 and TRBJ2-7; D possibly corresponds to TRBD2 (6 bases). Germline values: CDR1 SGHVS, CDR2 FQNEAQ. Trimming shortened V by 5 bases and J by 6 bases, and 20 bases separated the two germline ends. The length of the CDR3 is 15 residues.

J is TRBJ1-1 and V is TRBV5-1, with 7 bases identical to TRBD1. The CDR3 totals 13 residues. V gave up 4 bases and J gave up 2 bases; unmatched junction bases: 2. Germline CDR1 SGHRS, CDR2 YFSETQ. The CDR3 sequence is CASSGQVNTEAFF. CDR3 sequence (DNA): TGCGCCAGCAGCGGACAGGTAAACACTGAAGCTTTCTTT.

The chain joins TRBV2 to TRBJ2-7; possible D gene TRBD2, 6 bases. V gave up 6 bases and J gave up 2 bases, with 11 bases separating them. Germline CDR1 reads SNHLY; CDR2 reads FYNNEI. The CDR3 runs to 13 residues. CDR3 nucleotides: TGTGCCAGCAGGGGGGGACTGACCTACGAGCAGTACTTC. It yields the protein CASRGGLTYEQYF.

This clone was counted only a few times. One end of the junction varies from germline; a read error may be responsible. This chain's CDR3 is CASRIGEGSEQYF. In DNA, the CDR3 is TGTGCCAGCAGAATAGGTGAGGGGAGCGAGCAGTACTTC. This rearrangement joins TRBV10-1 to TRBJ2-7; D could derive from TRBD1 or TRBD2 (5 bases each). The germline V gene has CDR1 WNHNN and CDR2 SYGVQD (reference sequence). This CDR3 is built from 13 residues.

The chain uses TRBV19 and TRBJ1-3, with D perhaps matching TRBD1 (5 bases). CDR3 length: 15 amino acids. Germline-derived CDR1 and CDR2 are LNHDA and SQIVND (reference sequence). The germline V and J ends were trimmed by 7 bases and 3 bases, with 16 bases remaining between them. The CDR3 spells CASTTDIIGGNTIYF. In nucleotides, the CDR3 is TGTGCCAGTACCACGGACATAATAGGTGGAAACACCATATATTTT.

This clone was observed a handful of times. The CDR3 is CASSQQQAGEAFF. The DNA of the CDR3 is TGTGCCAGCAGCCAACAACAGGCCGGTGAAGCTTTCTTT. This chain uses TRBV14 with TRBJ1-1; D is possibly TRBD1 (5 bases). Germline assignment: CDR1 SGHDN and CDR2 FVKESK. The CDR3 sequence is 13 residues long. V shed 2 bases and J shed 7 bases, with 11 bases lying between them.

The rearrangement joins TRBV19 to TRBJ2-3; D not certain. Trimming took off 5 bases at V and 4 bases at J, with 7 bases between the two ends. The CDR3 covers 12 residues. The germline V gene encodes CDR1 LNHDA and CDR2 SQIVND (reference sequence). CDR3 sequence (DNA): TGTGCCAGTAGTCCACGGTCAGATACGCAGTATTTT. Translated: CASSPRSDTQYF.

The CDR3 loop is CASSAGTGRVYEQYF. The CDR3 DNA reads as TGTGCCAGCAGCGCGGGGACAGGTAGGGTCTACGAGCAGTACTTC. V usage is TRBV5-4 and J usage is TRBJ2-7, with 8 bases fitting TRBD1. The ends lost 4 bases at V and 3 bases at J; junction bases unmatched: 9. In germline, CDR1 is SGHNT, CDR2 YYREEE (reference sequence). This CDR3 region has 15 residues.

The chain combines TRBV7-9 with TRBJ1-5; no clear D. Per germline, CDR1 SEHNR and CDR2 FQNEAQ (reference sequence). The CDR3 is 14 residues long. Trimming took off 1 base at V and 2 bases at J, with 6 bases between the two ends. CDR3 protein: CASSLGVGNQPQHF. As DNA, the CDR3 is TGTGCCAGCAGCTTAGGGGTAGGCAATCAGCCCCAGCATTTT.

The V gene is TRBV4-1, the J gene TRBJ1-3, with unresolved D. Germline V gene lookup returns CDR1 MGHRA and CDR2 YSYEKL. The CDR3 has 19 residues. The V end lost 3 bases, the J end lost 0 bases, and 21 bases lay between the germline ends. CDR3 sequence: CASSHFAHARLNSGNTIYF. DNA of the CDR3: TGCGCCAGCAGCCACTTTGCACATGCGAGACTTAACTCTGGAAACACCATATATTTT.

The rearrangement joins TRBV2 to TRBJ2-1, with 7 bases fitting TRBD1. J was trimmed by 5 bases and V by 6 bases; bases with no gene match: 4. Per the germline V gene, CDR1 is SNHLY and CDR2 is FYNNEI. The CDR3 has 13 residues. DNA for the CDR3: TGTGCCAGCAGCCGAGACAGGGACAATGAGCAGTTCTTC. It is translated as CASSRDRDNEQFF.

This chain connects TRBV23-1 to TRBJ2-7; TRBD1 matches at 8 bases. TRBV23-1 is noted as an ORF with a role that remains uncertain. The CDR3 has 15 amino acids. After removal of 4 bases from V and 4 bases from J, the junction contained 9 bases not matched to a gene. The CDR3 here is CASSRPEQGVYEQYF. The CDR3 bases are TGCGCCAGCAGTCGCCCGGAACAGGGGGTTTACGAGCAGTACTTC.

The chain couples TRBV28 to TRBJ2-2, with D possibly called TRBD1 or TRBD2 (5 bases each). Trimming cost V 6 bases and J 6 bases, with 14 bases left between them. In germline, CDR1 is MDHEN, CDR2 SYDVKM. This CDR3 contains 14 residues. The CDR3 loop is CASRPGARSGELFF. The CDR3 bases are TGTGCCAGCAGGCCCGGGGCCAGGTCCGGGGAGCTGTTTTTT.

The rearrangement joins TRBV7-9 to TRBJ2-7, with D perhaps given as TRBD1 or TRBD2 (5 bases each). CDR1 is SEHNR, CDR2 FQNEAQ, per germline (reference sequence). V was shortened by 4 bases and J by 6 bases, with 16 bases between the two germline ends. The CDR3 sequence is 14 residues long. The CDR3, as DNA: TGTGCCAGCAGCTCAGAGCTACGGGGCGCCGAGCAGTACTTC. It translates to CASSSELRGAEQYF.

This sequence joins TRBV30 and TRBJ1-6, with D uncertain. Trimming pared 2 bases from V and 9 bases from J, leaving 14 bases between. Germline lookup yields CDR1 GTSNPN and CDR2 SVGIG (reference sequence). The CDR3 has 14 amino acids. The DNA for the CDR3 is TGTGCCTGGAGTCAAGCTACCTTGGGTTCACCCCTCCACTTT. It specifies CAWSQATLGSPLHF.

This chain links TRBV21-1 with TRBJ1-1. TRBV21-1 is termed a pseudogene. This CDR3 has 17 amino acids. This CDR3 reads CASTKGQGPPMNTEAFF. The CDR3 DNA reads as TGTGCCAGCACCAAAGGCCAGGGACCTCCAATGAACACTGAAGCTTTCTTT.

The CDR3 DNA reads TGTGCCAGCAGCAAGGACAGGCCCCCCTACGAGCAGTACTTC. Translation: CASSKDRPPYEQYF. The rearrangement links TRBV5-4 to TRBJ2-7; TRBD1 matches at 7 bases. Trimming removed 4 bases from V and 2 bases from J; junction bases left unmatched: 6. This CDR3 is built from 14 residues. The germline gives CDR1 SGHNT, CDR2 YYREEE (reference sequence).

Concerning this clone itself: This may arise from a read error, as a much more abundant clone is one base away. Other DNA sequences within the sample encode an identical CDR3. The chain recombines TRBV7-3 with TRBJ1-3; 10 nucleotides line up with TRBD1. V trimming: 3 bases; J trimming: 0 bases; junction bases outside the gene matches: 2. In germline, CDR1 is SGHTA, CDR2 FQGTGA. This CDR3 spans 16 amino acids. The CDR3 protein is CASSLTGGNSGNTIYF. The CDR3 DNA reads as TGTGCCAGCAGCTTGACAGGGGGCAACTCTGGAAACACCATATATTTT. Together with reference TRBV7-3 and TRBJ1-3, the CDR3 gives the full variable domain: GAGVSQTPSNKVTEKGKYVELRCDPISGHTALYWYRQSLGQGPEFLIYFQGTGAADDSGLPNDRFFAVRPEGSVSTLKIQRTERGDSAVYLCASSLTGGNSGNTIYFGEGSWLTVV.

This clone is termed medium-sized (0.01 to 0.1%). The V gene is TRBV6-5, the J gene TRBJ2-2, with D tentatively TRBD2 (5 bases). The V end was cut by 0 bases, the J end by 2 bases, with 10 bases between. Looked up from germline, CDR1 is MNHEY and CDR2 is SVGAGI. This CDR3 has 16 residues. The CDR3 DNA reads TGTGCCAGCAGTTACTCGAGGCTAGCCAACACCGGGGAGCTGTTTTTT. Its translation: CASSYSRLANTGELFF.